Below are 14 T cell receptor beta chains sequenced from a single sample in a study of blood T cell repertoires in COVID-19. Clones were sequenced by immunoSEQ multiplex PCR, and TCRdb holds only the in-frame ones, with some missing. The sample consists of 200,000 to 250,000 clones, 75% to 85% of them appearing once. Sequencing was carried out using peripheral blood. The receptors shown here come from a woman older than 75 with COVID-19, enrolled during active disease.

The chain recombines TRBV12-3 or TRBV12-4 with TRBJ1-1; no clear D. The ends were cut back, 7 bases at V and 0 bases at J, with 9 bases in the middle. The CDR3 is 13 amino acids. The CDR3, as DNA: TGTGCCAGCAACCGGGATATGAACACTGAAGCTTTCTTT. Amino acid sequence: CASNRDMNTEAFF.

The chain joins TRBV6-6 to TRBJ1-5, with unresolved D. Germline CDR1 MNHNY, CDR2 SVGAGI (reference sequence). This CDR3 contains 15 residues. Trimming removed 7 bases at V and 0 bases at J, with 13 bases between. The CDR3 nucleotides are TGTGCCAGCACCTCTCCGGGTATTAGCAATCAGCCCCAGCATTTT. The encoded protein is CASTSPGISNQPQHF.

The genes are TRBV18 and TRBJ2-5; the D is unclear. Germline CDR1 reads KGHSH; CDR2 reads LQKENI. The CDR3 sequence is 12 residues long. Trimming stripped 9 bases from V and 5 bases from J, with 13 bases between. DNA for the CDR3: TGTGCCAGTTCGGGTGGGTCGGAGACCCAGTACTTC. Translation gives CASSGGSETQYF.

The J gene is TRBJ1-4, the V gene TRBV14, with TRBD1 matching 9 bases. CDR1 is SGHDN, CDR2 FVKESK, per germline. Germline trimming cut 4 bases from V and 7 bases from J; bases unmatched to any gene: 7. This CDR3 comprises 15 residues. The CDR3 sequence: CASSPKQGAGEKLFF. The CDR3 DNA reads TGTGCCAGCAGCCCGAAACAGGGGGCTGGTGAAAAACTGTTTTTT.

The chain is built from TRBV11-2 and TRBJ2-3; TRBD1 is a possible D gene (6 bases). Germline assignment: CDR1 SGHAT and CDR2 FQNNGV. With 1 base removed from V and 2 bases from J, the gap between germline ends came to 10 bases. The CDR3 contains 15 residues. The CDR3 sequence: CASSLVGHPTDTQYF. In DNA, the CDR3 is TGTGCCAGCAGCTTAGTGGGACATCCCACAGATACGCAGTATTTT.

The genes are TRBV19 and TRBJ2-7, with D maybe TRBD1 (7 bases). The length of the CDR3 is 14 residues. The V and J ends lost 5 bases and 3 bases respectively, with 14 bases between them. Germline loops: CDR1 LNHDA, CDR2 SQIVND (reference sequence). Here the CDR3 reads CASSHPGGLYEQYF. CDR3 bases: TGTGCCAGTAGTCACCCAGGGGGGCTCTACGAGCAGTACTTC.

The rearrangement links TRBV6-5 to TRBJ2-1; D is unresolved. Trimming shortened V by 4 bases and J by 4 bases, and 8 bases separated the two germline ends. The CDR3 totals 13 residues. The V gene's germline CDR1 is MNHEY and CDR2 SVGAGI. The CDR3 nucleotides are TGTGCCAGCAGTTTTTCGGGTTACAATGAGCAGTTCTTC. Its protein product is CASSFSGYNEQFF.

The chain recombines TRBV12-5 with TRBJ1-2; 7 bases align to TRBD1. In germline, CDR1 is LGHNT, CDR2 FRNRAP. Germline trimming cut 0 bases from V and 6 bases from J; bases unmatched to any gene: 4. The CDR3 has 14 residues. Written as DNA, the CDR3 is TGTGCTAGTGGTTTGGTACAGGGGAGAGATGGCTACACCTTC. The encoded protein is CASGLVQGRDGYTF.

The rearrangement uses TRBV9 and TRBJ1-4, with TRBD1 identical over 7 bases. V lost 6 bases, J lost 7 bases, and 9 bases stayed unmatched. The germline V gene encodes CDR1 SGDLS and CDR2 YYNGEE. This CDR3 comprises 14 residues. CDR3 sequence (DNA): TGTGCCAGCAACCCGACAGGGACAGTTGAAAAACTGTTTTTT. Amino acid sequence: CASNPTGTVEKLFF.

The chain has TRBV19 and TRBJ1-2; D ambiguous. CDR1 and CDR2 from the germline V gene are LNHDA and SQIVND (reference sequence). The V end was cut by 5 bases, the J end by 0 bases, with 13 bases between. CDR3 length equals 15 residues. CDR3 coding DNA: TGTGCCAGTAGTCAGAGGGCCGCGGCTAACTATGGCTACACCTTC. The encoded protein is CASSQRAAANYGYTF.

This clone was detected a few times. The chain has TRBV3-1 (or the pseudogene TRBV3-2) and TRBJ2-7; 7 bases map to TRBD2. V lost 4 bases, J lost 1 base, and 10 bases stayed unmatched. Per the germline V gene, CDR1 is LGHDT and CDR2 is YNNKEL (reference sequence). The CDR3 is 16 residues long. CDR3 residues: CASSLFGASGSYEQYF. CDR3 nucleotide sequence: TGTGCCAGCAGCCTCTTTGGTGCTAGCGGTTCCTACGAGCAGTACTTC.

This rearrangement joins TRBV12-2 to TRBJ2-7; the D call TRBD1 from the table was never checked on the DNA. TRBV12-2 is tagged as a pseudogene. The CDR3 is made up of 17 amino acids. In nucleotides, the CDR3 is TGTGCAAGTCGCTTAGCGCTCCCCTCGGACAGGGCCTACGAGCAGTACTTC. It translates to CASRLALPSDRAYEQYF.

The genes are TRBV6-5 and TRBJ2-7; 8 bases line up with TRBD1. CDR1 is MNHEY, CDR2 SVGAGI, per germline. The CDR3 has 14 residues. Unmatched junction bases numbered 12, after V lost 5 bases and J lost 9 bases. CDR3 sequence (DNA): TGTGCCAGCAGTCCCGGGACAGGAGTGTTCGCGCAGTACTTC. It is translated as CASSPGTGVFAQYF.

Concerning this clone: One end of the junction does not line up with germline, which may come from a read error. This chain uses TRBV5-1 with TRBJ2-3; D perhaps matches TRBD1 (6 bases). Germline CDR1 is SGHRS and CDR2 is YFSETQ. The CDR3 is 14 residues long. The CDR3 is CVSSLDRSTDTQYF. The CDR3 nucleotides are TGCGTCAGCAGCTTGGACAGATCCACAGATACGCAGTATTTT.